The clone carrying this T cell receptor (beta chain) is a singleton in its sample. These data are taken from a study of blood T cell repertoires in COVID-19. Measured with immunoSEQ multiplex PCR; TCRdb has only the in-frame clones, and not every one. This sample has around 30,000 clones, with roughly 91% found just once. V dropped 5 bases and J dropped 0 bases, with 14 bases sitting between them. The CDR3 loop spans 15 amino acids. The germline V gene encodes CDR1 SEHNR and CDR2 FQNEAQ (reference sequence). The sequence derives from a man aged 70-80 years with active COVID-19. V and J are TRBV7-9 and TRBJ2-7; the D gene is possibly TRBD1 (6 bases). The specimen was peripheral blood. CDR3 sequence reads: CASSPTGQRSYEQYF. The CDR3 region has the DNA TGTGCCAGCAGCCCAACCGGACAGCGCTCCTACGAGCAGTACTTC.